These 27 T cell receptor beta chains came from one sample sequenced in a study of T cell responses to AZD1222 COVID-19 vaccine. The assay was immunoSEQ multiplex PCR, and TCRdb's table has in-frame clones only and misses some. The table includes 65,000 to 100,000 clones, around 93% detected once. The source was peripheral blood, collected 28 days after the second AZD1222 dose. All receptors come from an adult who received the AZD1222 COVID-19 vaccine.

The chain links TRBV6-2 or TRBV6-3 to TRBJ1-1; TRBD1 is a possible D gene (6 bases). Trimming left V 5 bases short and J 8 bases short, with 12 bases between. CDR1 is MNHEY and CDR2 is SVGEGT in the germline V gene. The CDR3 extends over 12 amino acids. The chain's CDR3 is CASSSLGTEAFF. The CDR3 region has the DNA TGTGCCAGCAGTAGCCTGGGGACAGAAGCTTTCTTT.

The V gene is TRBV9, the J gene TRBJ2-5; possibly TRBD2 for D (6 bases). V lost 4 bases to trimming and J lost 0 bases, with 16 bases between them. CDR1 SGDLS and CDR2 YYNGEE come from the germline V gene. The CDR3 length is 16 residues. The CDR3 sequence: CASSSASGQYQETQYF. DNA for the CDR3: TGTGCCAGCAGCTCCGCCAGCGGGCAGTACCAAGAGACCCAGTACTTC.

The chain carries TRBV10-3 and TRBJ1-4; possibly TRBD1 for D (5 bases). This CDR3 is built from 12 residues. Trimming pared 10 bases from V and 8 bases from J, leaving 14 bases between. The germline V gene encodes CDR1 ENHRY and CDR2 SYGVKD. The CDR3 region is CATSGSREKLFF. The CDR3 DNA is TGTGCCACCTCAGGGTCTCGGGAAAAACTGTTTTTT.

The CDR3 region has the DNA TGTGCTAGTGGTTTGGGCGCAGGGATAGCGCAGTATTTT. Protein sequence: CASGLGAGIAQYF. The rearrangement uses TRBV12-5 and TRBJ2-3; maybe TRBD1 (5 bases). Germline CDR1 reads LGHNT; CDR2 reads FRNRAP. This CDR3 contains 13 residues. V lost 1 base and J lost 10, with 12 bases in between.

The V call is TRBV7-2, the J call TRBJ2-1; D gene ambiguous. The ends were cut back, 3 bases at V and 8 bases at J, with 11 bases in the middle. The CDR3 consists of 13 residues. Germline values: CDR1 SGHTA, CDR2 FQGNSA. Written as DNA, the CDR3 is TGTGCCAGCAGCTTTGGATTCAGCGATGAGCAGTTCTTC. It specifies CASSFGFSDEQFF.

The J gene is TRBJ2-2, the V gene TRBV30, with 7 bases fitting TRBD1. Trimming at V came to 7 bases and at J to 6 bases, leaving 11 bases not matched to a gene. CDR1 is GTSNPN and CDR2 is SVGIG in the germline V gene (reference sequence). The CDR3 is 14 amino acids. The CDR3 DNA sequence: TGTGCCTATGAGTACAGGGGTTACGCCGGGGAGCTGTTTTTT. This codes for CAYEYRGYAGELFF. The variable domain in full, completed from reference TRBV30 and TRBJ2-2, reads SQTIHQWPATLVQPVGSPLSLECTVEGTSNPNLYWYRQAAGRGLQLLFYSVGIGQISSEVPQNLSASRPQDRQFILSSKKLLLSDSGFYLCAYEYRGYAGELFFGEGSRLTVL.

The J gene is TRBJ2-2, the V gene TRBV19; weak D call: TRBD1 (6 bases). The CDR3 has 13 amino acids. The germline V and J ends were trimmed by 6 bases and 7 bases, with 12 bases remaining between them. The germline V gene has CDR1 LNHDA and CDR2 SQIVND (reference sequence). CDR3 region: CASRNQGLGELFF. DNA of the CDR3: TGTGCCAGTAGGAATCAGGGGCTCGGGGAGCTGTTTTTT.

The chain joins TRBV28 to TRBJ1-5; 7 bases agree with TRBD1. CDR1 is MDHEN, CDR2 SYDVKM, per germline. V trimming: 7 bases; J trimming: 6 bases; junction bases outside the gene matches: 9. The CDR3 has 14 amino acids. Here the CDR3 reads CASTDRVRIQPQHF. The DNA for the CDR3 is TGTGCCAGCACCGACAGGGTTAGAATTCAGCCCCAGCATTTT.

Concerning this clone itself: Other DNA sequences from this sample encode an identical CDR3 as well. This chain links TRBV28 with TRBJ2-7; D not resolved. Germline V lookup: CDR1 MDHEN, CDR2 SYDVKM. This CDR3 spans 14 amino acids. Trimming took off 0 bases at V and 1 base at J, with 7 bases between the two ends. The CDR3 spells CASSLWGGSYEQYF. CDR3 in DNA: TGTGCCAGCAGTTTATGGGGCGGTTCCTACGAGCAGTACTTC.

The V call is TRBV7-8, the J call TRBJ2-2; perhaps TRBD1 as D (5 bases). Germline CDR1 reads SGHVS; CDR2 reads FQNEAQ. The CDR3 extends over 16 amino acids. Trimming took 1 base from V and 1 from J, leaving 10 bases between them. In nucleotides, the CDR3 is TGTGCCAGCAGCTTAGAACAGGTCCAGAACACCGGGGAGCTGTTTTTT. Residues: CASSLEQVQNTGELFF.

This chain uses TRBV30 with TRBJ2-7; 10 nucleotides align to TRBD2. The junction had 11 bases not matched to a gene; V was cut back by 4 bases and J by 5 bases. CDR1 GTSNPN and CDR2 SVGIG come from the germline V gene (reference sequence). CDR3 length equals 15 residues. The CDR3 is CAWNGEREGLNEQYF. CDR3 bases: TGTGCCTGGAACGGGGAGCGGGAGGGCCTCAACGAGCAGTACTTC. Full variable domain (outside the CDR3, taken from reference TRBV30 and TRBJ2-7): SQTIHQWPATLVQPVGSPLSLECTVEGTSNPNLYWYRQAAGRGLQLLFYSVGIGQISSEVPQNLSASRPQDRQFILSSKKLLLSDSGFYLCAWNGEREGLNEQYFGPGTRLTVT.

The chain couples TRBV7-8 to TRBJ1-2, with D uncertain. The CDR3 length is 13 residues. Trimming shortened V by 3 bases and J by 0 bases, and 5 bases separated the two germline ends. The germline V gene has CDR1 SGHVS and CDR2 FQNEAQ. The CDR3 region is CASSLNTNYGYTF. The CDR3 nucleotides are TGTGCCAGCAGCTTGAACACTAACTATGGCTACACCTTC.

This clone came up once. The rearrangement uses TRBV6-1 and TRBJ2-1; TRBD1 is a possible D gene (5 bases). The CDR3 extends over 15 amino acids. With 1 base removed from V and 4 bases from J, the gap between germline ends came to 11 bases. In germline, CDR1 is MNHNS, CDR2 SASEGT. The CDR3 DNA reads TGTGCCAGCAGTGAAGAGGGGTTCCTTTACAATGAGCAGTTCTTC. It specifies CASSEEGFLYNEQFF.

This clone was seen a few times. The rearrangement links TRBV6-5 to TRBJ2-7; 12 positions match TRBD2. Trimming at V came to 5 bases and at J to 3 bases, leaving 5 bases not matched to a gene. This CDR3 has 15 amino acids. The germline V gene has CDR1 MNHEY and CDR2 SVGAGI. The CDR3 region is CASSPWTSGNYEQYF. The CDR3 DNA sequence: TGTGCCAGCAGTCCATGGACTAGCGGGAACTACGAGCAGTACTTC.

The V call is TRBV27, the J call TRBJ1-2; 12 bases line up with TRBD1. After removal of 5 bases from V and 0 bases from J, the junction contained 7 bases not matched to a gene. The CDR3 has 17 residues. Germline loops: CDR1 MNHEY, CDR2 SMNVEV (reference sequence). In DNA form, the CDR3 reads TGTGCCAGCAGTCTCCGGGACAGGGGGCGAGCTAACTATGGCTACACCTTC. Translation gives CASSLRDRGRANYGYTF.

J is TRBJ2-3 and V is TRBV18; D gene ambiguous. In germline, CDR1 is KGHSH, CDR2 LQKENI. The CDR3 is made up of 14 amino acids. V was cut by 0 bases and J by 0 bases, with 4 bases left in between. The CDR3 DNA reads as TGTGCCAGCTCACCACCGGCTAGCACAGATACGCAGTATTTT. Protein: CASSPPASTDTQYF.

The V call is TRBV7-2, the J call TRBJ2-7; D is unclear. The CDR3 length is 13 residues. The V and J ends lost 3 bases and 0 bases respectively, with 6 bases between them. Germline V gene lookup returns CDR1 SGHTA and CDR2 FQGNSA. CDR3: CASSFTPSYEQYF. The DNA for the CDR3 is TGTGCCAGCAGCTTCACTCCCTCCTACGAGCAGTACTTC.

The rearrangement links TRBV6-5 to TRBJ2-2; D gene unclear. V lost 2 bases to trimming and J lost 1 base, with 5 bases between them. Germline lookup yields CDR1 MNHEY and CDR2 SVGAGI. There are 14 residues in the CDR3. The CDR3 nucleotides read TGTGCCAGCAGTTACGATCAGAACACCGGGGAGCTGTTTTTT. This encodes CASSYDQNTGELFF.

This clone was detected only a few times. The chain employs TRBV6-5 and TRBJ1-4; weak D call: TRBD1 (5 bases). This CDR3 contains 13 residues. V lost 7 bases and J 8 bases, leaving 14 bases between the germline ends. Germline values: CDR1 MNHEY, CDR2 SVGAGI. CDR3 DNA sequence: TGTGCCAGCACATCAGGGTTAGGCGAAAAACTGTTTTTT. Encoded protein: CASTSGLGEKLFF.

The CDR3 is CASSSSGGPGANVLTF. The CDR3 DNA reads TGTGCCAGCAGCTCTTCAGGGGGTCCCGGGGCCAACGTCCTGACTTTC. J is TRBJ2-6 and V is TRBV7-3; 7 positions match TRBD1. The V gene's germline CDR1 is SGHTA and CDR2 FQGTGA. The CDR3 spans 16 residues. After removal of 4 bases from V and 4 bases from J, the junction contained 7 bases not matched to a gene.

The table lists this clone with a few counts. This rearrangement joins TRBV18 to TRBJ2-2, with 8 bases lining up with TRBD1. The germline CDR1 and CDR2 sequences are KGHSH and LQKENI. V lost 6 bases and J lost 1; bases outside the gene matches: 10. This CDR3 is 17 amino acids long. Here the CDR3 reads CASSPWGDRQNTGELFF. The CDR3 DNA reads TGTGCCAGCTCGCCCTGGGGGGACAGGCAGAACACCGGGGAGCTGTTTTTT.

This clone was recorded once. The CDR3 region is CAGAGAVDTQYF. The CDR3 coding sequence is TGTGCCGGAGCAGGGGCCGTGGATACGCAGTATTTT. The chain carries TRBV18 and TRBJ2-3, with D possibly being TRBD1 (6 bases). V dropped 11 bases and J dropped 6 bases, with 15 bases sitting between them. This CDR3 is 12 amino acids long. Germline CDR1 is KGHSH and CDR2 is LQKENI.

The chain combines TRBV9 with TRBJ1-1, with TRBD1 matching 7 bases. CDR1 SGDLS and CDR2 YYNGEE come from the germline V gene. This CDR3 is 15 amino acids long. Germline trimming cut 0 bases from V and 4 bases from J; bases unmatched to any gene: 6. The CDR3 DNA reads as TGTGCCAGCAGCGTAGGGACAGGCGGTCGCACTGAAGCTTTCTTT. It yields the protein CASSVGTGGRTEAFF.

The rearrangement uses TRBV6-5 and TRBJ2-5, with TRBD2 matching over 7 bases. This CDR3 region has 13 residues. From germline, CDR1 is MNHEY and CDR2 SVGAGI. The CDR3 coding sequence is TGTGTCTCACGACTAGCTGGAAAAGAGACCCAGTACTTC. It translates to CVSRLAGKETQYF.

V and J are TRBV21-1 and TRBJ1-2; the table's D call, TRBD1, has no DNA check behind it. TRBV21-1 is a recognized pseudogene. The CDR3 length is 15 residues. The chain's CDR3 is CARTSRGQGDYGYTF. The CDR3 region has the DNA TGTGCCCGCACCTCCAGGGGACAGGGAGACTATGGCTACACCTTC.

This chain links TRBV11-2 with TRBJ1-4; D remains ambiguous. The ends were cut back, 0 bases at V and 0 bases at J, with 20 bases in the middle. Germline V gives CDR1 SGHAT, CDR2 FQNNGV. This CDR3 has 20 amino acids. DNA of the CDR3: TGTGCCAGCAGCTTAGATTTGGGCCGTTGGCAGCGGGCAACTAATGAAAAACTGTTTTTT. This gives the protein CASSLDLGRWQRATNEKLFF. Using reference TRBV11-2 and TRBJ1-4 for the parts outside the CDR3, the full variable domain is EAGVAQSPRYKIIEKRQSVAFWCNPISGHATLYWYQQILGQGPKLLIQFQNNGVVDDSQLPKDRFSAERLKGVDSTLKIQPAKLEDSAVYLCASSLDLGRWQRATNEKLFFGSGTQLSVL.

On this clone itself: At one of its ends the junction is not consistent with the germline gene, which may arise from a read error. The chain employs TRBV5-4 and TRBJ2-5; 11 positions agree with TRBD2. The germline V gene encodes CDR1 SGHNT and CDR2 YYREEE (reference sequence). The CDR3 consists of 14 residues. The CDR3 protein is CASSLTSGREIQYF. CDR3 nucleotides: TGTGCCAGCAGCTTGACTAGCGGGAGAGAGATCCAGTACTTC. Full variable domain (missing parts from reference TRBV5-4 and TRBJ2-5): ETGVTQSPTHLIKTRGQQVTLRCSSQSGHNTVSWYQQALGQGPQFIFQYYREEENGRGNFPPRFSGLQFPNYSSELNVNALELDDSALYLCASSLTSGREIQYFGPGTRLLVL.